This is a list of T cell receptor beta chains from one sample in a study of blood T cell repertoires in COVID-19. Sequenced by immunoSEQ multiplex PCR; TCRdb stores in-frame clones only, minus some. This sample carries over 20,000 clones, 80% to 90% of them seen once, and the ten largest clones take about 9.6%. Sequencing was carried out using peripheral blood. These TCRs come from a man in his 70s with acute or convalescent COVID-19. The CDR3 runs from the conserved cysteine through the conserved F or W. The D gene is left open where the match is weak. Where a row states a size, it is once, few, many or the class of an expanded clone; other rows omit it.

CDR3aa	CDR3nt	d_gene	j_gene	v_gene	abundance
CASSKENPGQGRSEQYF	TGTGCCAGCAGCAAAGAAAACCCGGGACAGGGAAGGAGTGAGCAGTACTTC	-	TRBJ2-7	TRBV21-1	-
CASSLYRDNEQFF	TGCGCCAGCAGTCTTTACAGGGACAATGAGCAGTTCTTC	-	TRBJ2-1	TRBV5-1	-
CASSPRDRGSEQYF	TGTGCCAGCAGCCCGCGGGACAGGGGGAGCGAGCAGTACTTC	TRBD1	TRBJ2-7	TRBV13	-
CASTPVVSVSSEQYF	TGTGCCAGCACCCCGGTGGTTTCGGTCTCTAGCGAGCAGTACTTC	-	TRBJ2-7	TRBV6-5	-
CASSYMGQGNYGYTF	TGTGCCAGCAGTTATATGGGACAGGGAAACTATGGCTACACCTTC	TRBD1	TRBJ1-2	TRBV6-5	once
CASRRGQGWSYNSPLHF	TGCGCCAGCAGACGCGGACAGGGATGGTCCTATAATTCACCCCTCCACTTT	TRBD1	TRBJ1-6	TRBV5-1	-
CASSTGGYGYTF	TGTGCCAGTAGTACCGGAGGCTATGGCTACACCTTC	-	TRBJ1-2	TRBV19	-
CASSNQGSYEQYF	TGTGCCAGCAGTAACCAGGGCTCCTACGAGCAGTACTTC	-	TRBJ2-7	TRBV12-3/TRBV12-4	-
CASSLWRPTQYF	TGTGCCAGCAGCTTATGGCGGCCCACGCAGTATTTT	-	TRBJ2-3	TRBV7-2	-
CASSIGLAADTQYF	TGTGCCAGTAGTATAGGGCTAGCGGCAGATACGCAGTATTTT	TRBD2	TRBJ2-3	TRBV19	-
CAWISTGGNSGNTIYF	TGTGCCTGGATTTCGACAGGGGGTAACTCTGGAAACACCATATATTTT	TRBD1	TRBJ1-3	TRBV30	-
CASSSSGQGHEQYF	TGTGCCAGCAGTTCCTCGGGACAGGGTCACGAGCAGTACTTC	TRBD1	TRBJ2-7	TRBV28	-
CASSLSGQGYEQYF	TGCGCCAGCAGCTTGTCCGGACAGGGCTACGAGCAGTACTTC	TRBD1	TRBJ2-7	TRBV5-1	-
CASSLRGQGGNTGELFF	TGTGCCAGCAGTTTAAGGGGGCAGGGGGGAAACACCGGGGAGCTGTTTTTT	-	TRBJ2-2	TRBV2	-
CASSQGRDRGGSTEAFF	TGTGCCAGCAGCCAAGGCCGGGACAGGGGAGGTTCCACTGAAGCTTTCTTT	TRBD1	TRBJ1-1	TRBV14	-
CACTKGSAGSTDTQYF	TGTGCCTGTACCAAAGGGTCTGCGGGGAGCACAGATACGCAGTATTTT	-	TRBJ2-3	TRBV30	-
CASVPELDYGYTF	TGTGCCAGCGTCCCTGAGTTGGACTATGGCTACACCTTC	-	TRBJ1-2	TRBV28	-
CTSSQEGLAGVSGRGNEQFF	TGCACCAGCAGCCAGGAAGGACTAGCGGGAGTCTCTGGGCGGGGGAATGAGCAGTTCTTC	-	TRBJ2-1	TRBV1	-
CASSLVSDTQYF	TGTGCCAGCAGCTTAGTATCAGATACGCAGTATTTT	-	TRBJ2-3	TRBV11-2	-
CASGLRRNTGELFF	TGTGCCAGCGGGCTGAGACGTAATACCGGGGAGCTGTTTTTT	-	TRBJ2-2	TRBV6-5	once
CASSPIPGQLGQYF	TGTGCCAGTAGCCCCATCCCGGGACAGCTCGGGCAGTACTTC	TRBD1	TRBJ2-7	TRBV19	-
CASSDGVKGDNSNQPQHF	TGTGCCAGCAGTGACGGGGTAAAAGGGGACAATAGCAATCAGCCCCAGCATTTT	-	TRBJ1-5	TRBV6-4	-
CASSDRGGSDTQYF	TGTGCCAGCAGCGACCGCGGGGGATCAGATACGCAGTATTTT	TRBD2	TRBJ2-3	TRBV2	-
CASSWGLAGAEQFF	TGTGCCAGCAGTTGGGGACTAGCGGGGGCTGAGCAGTTCTTC	TRBD2	TRBJ2-1	TRBV28	medium-sized
CASSSPGLASEQYF	TGCGCCAGCAGCTCGCCGGGACTAGCGAGTGAGCAGTACTTC	TRBD2	TRBJ2-7	TRBV5-1	-
CATSMQREPNNEQFF	TGTGCCACCAGCATGCAGCGGGAGCCCAACAATGAGCAGTTCTTC	TRBD2	TRBJ2-1	TRBV15	-
CASSQNGQGISPLHF	TGTGCCAGCAGCCAAAACGGCCAGGGTATCTCACCCCTCCACTTT	-	TRBJ1-6	TRBV7-2	-
CASSLGLAGGNEQFF	TGTGCCAGCAGCCTAGGACTAGCGGGAGGCAATGAGCAGTTCTTC	TRBD2	TRBJ2-1	TRBV3-1/TRBV3-2	-
CASSSLGGYEQYF	TGTGCCAGCAGTTCGCTAGGGGGCTACGAGCAGTACTTC	-	TRBJ2-7	TRBV12-3/TRBV12-4	-
CASSLARAGGGETQYF	TGTGCCAGCAGCTTAGCTCGAGCGGGGGGCGGCGAGACCCAGTACTTC	TRBD2	TRBJ2-5	TRBV7-2	-
CASSLSRLAGVTYEQYF	TGTGCCAGCAGTTTATCGAGGCTAGCGGGAGTCACCTACGAGCAGTACTTC	TRBD2	TRBJ2-7	TRBV27	few
CASSVGAEQYF	TGTGCCAGCAGTGTGGGGGCGGAGCAGTACTTC	-	TRBJ2-7	TRBV28	-
CASRWDRRPTEAFF	TGTGCCAGCAGATGGGACAGGCGGCCCACTGAAGCTTTCTTT	TRBD1	TRBJ1-1	TRBV6-5	-
CASSLRRGNNEKLFF	TGTGCCAGCAGCCTCCGACGGGGGAATAATGAAAAACTGTTTTTT	-	TRBJ1-4	TRBV11-2	once
CASSQDLQGANTGELFF	TGTGCCAGCAGCCAAGATCTCCAGGGGGCTAACACCGGGGAGCTGTTTTTT	TRBD1	TRBJ2-2	TRBV14	-
CASSSGTGETQYF	TGTGCCAGCAGCTCAGGGACAGGCGAGACCCAGTACTTC	TRBD1	TRBJ2-5	TRBV7-7	-
CASLFSGGITDTQYF	TGTGCCAGCCTTTTCTCCGGGGGGATCACAGATACGCAGTATTTT	TRBD2	TRBJ2-3	TRBV7-8	-
CASSFNLGRGSPLHF	TGTGCCAGCAGTTTTAACCTGGGTAGGGGTTCACCCCTCCACTTT	-	TRBJ1-6	TRBV28	-
CASSQDRQFSGNTIYF	TGCGCCAGCAGCCAAGATCGTCAGTTCTCTGGAAACACCATATATTTT	-	TRBJ1-3	TRBV4-1	-
CASNRAENNYGYTF	TGTGCCAGTAACAGGGCGGAAAATAACTATGGCTACACCTTC	-	TRBJ1-2	TRBV19	-
CSVPLGETQYF	TGCAGTGTTCCCCTCGGAGAGACCCAGTACTTC	-	TRBJ2-5	TRBV20-1	-
CASSVAGLAEAGELFF	TGTGCCAGCAGCGTAGCTGGACTAGCGGAGGCCGGGGAGCTGTTTTTT	TRBD2	TRBJ2-2	TRBV9	-
CATSRRQGITGELFF	TGTGCCACCAGCAGACGACAGGGTATCACCGGGGAGCTGTTTTTT	TRBD1	TRBJ2-2	TRBV15	-
CASSPSLAGAYNEQFF	TGTGCCAGCTCACCCTCCCTAGCGGGAGCTTACAATGAGCAGTTCTTC	TRBD2	TRBJ2-1	TRBV18	-
CAISEVPAGTPNTGELFF	TGTGCCATCAGTGAGGTTCCGGCAGGGACTCCGAACACCGGGGAGCTGTTTTTT	-	TRBJ2-2	TRBV10-3	-
CASSLGGGAPDTQYF	TGTGCCAGCAGCTTGGGCGGGGGGGCCCCAGATACGCAGTATTTT	TRBD2	TRBJ2-3	TRBV5-5	-
CASSSLRTGSYEQYF	TGTGCCAGCAGCTCGTTGAGGACAGGGTCCTACGAGCAGTACTTC	TRBD1	TRBJ2-7	TRBV7-9	-
CASSFGQGADIQYF	TGTGCCAGCAGCTTTGGACAGGGGGCTGACATTCAGTACTTC	TRBD1	TRBJ2-4	TRBV11-3	-
CASSLVSGSTDTQYF	TGCGCCAGCAGCCTAGTTAGCGGCTCCACAGATACGCAGTATTTT	-	TRBJ2-3	TRBV4-1	-